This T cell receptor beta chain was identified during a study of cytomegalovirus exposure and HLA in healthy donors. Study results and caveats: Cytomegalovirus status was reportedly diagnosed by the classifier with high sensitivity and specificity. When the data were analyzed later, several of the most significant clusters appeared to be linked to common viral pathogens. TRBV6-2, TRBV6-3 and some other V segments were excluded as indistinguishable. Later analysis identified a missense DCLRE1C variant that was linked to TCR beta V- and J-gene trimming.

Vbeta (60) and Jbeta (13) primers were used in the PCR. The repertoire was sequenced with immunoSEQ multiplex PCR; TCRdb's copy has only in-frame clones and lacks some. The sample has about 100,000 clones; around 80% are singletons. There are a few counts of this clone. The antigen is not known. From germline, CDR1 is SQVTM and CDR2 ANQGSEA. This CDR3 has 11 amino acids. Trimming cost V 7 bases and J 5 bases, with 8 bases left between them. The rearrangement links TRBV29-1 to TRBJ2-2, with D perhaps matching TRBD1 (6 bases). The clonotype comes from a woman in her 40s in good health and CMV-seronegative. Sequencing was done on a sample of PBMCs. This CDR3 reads CSATGTGELFF. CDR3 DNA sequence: TGCAGCGCCACAGGGACCGGGGAGCTGTTTTTT.